The T cell receptor (beta chain) described here comes from a study of shared clonotypes between healthy human individuals (dated by TCRdb to 2018 to 2021). Describing the broader study: The cohort included a few men and a couple of women between 18 and 49 years of age. Per donor, three plates each were used for CD4 naive and CD4 memory, two for CD8 naive, and one for CD8 memory. To estimate repertoire size and how much clonotype sharing occurs between individuals, the study deeply sequenced the blood TCR repertoires of 4 to 6 healthy adults. Libraries were prepared and TCR repertoires were sequenced by different laboratories using diverse techniques, in order to increase sequencing depth and limit assay-specific biases. Each donor's leukapheresis produced roughly between roughly 0.85 and 10 billion PBMCs. Overall study results and their limits: Pairwise subsampling indicated that sequencing depth was expected to affect the degree of clonotype sharing among donors. Larger estimated clonotype richness was generally found for naive subsets than for memory subsets. When a handful of donors were compared, the shared fraction of clonotypes was 5% to 6.5% for naive CD4, around 3.5% for naive CD8, 2.3% for memory CD4, and around 0.4% for memory CD8. Clonotypes shared by all four sorted-subset donors showed higher generation probabilities than non-shared clonotypes. Sampling was limited to blood, and TCR repertoires in tissue likely differ from TCR repertoires in blood. Rarefaction of sorted-subset datasets indicated incomplete sequencing despite the large sequencing depth. Because the study included a small number of donors, the genetic and exposure-history diversity represented was limited.

The donors were healthy, HIV-negative adults with no recently reported acute infections or vaccinations. All donors were Caucasian adults living in Nashville, Tennessee, USA. CD4+ T cells were enriched through magnetic negative selection, after which naive cells were positively selected on CD45RA and the remaining negative fraction served as the memory subset. Blood was obtained by leukapheresis, after which PBMCs were separated by Ficoll-Histopaque density gradient centrifugation and cryopreserved in liquid nitrogen vapor phase. Analytical flow cytometry was used to check the purity and quantity of every magnetically sorted T cell population. Genomic DNA was isolated from each sorted fraction and quantified by UV absorbance on a Nanodrop 2000c. A note on this clone: What this receptor recognizes is not known. Nothing much larger sits one base from this clone, and base qualities are not available.

Taken from cysteine to phenylalanine, the CDR3 has 12 residues. Just the 36-base CDR3 DNA is kept, in frame starting at base 1. Based on the germline V gene, the CDR1 and CDR2 sequences are SQVTM and ANQGSEA. For this chain, trimming is 6 bases at the V end and 0 bases at the J end, and the number of junction bases without a gene match is 2. Using the deep immunoSEQ assay, TCR CDR3 regions were amplified from genomic DNA by multiplex PCR. Extracted genomic DNA from each cell subset was spread evenly across all wells of several immunoSEQ 96-well plates, with each plate serving as a replicate. For sorted subsets, each replicate PCR was loaded with approximately 0.2 ug genomic DNA, equivalent to 30,000 or so T cell genomes. Purified libraries were quantified with a Qubit 3.0 fluorometer, sized on a Bioanalyzer 2100, and re-quantified with the KAPA Library Quantification kit. Every immunoSEQ 96-well plate was sequenced on a separate single-read 150-cycle Illumina NextSeq 550 flow cell. The original methods were these. Because the immunoSEQ output included only junctional sequences and no quality scores, the filtering could not be the same as the filtering used for full-length reads. Sequences were annotated with PyIR, a Python wrapper for IgBLAST v1.9, using IMGT germline references to assign V/J genes and CDR3. Reads were filtered out if the reads had weak V/J assignments (E-value above 1e-6), no CDR3, stop codons, out-of-frame junctions, or ambiguous translated residues. V3J clonotypes were defined by identical inferred V gene, J gene, and CDR3 amino acid sequence. Percentage overlap between repertoires was computed as shared unique clonotypes divided by the size of the smaller repertoire. Richness of each repertoire was evaluated using RTK rarefaction, the Chao1 estimator, and Recon v2.1 estimates of unobserved clonotypes. For all TCRbeta clonotypes obtained by the gDNA method from a handful of donors, generation probabilities were computed with OLGA. TCRdb holds this immuneACCESS table with in-frame rearrangements only. Some clones are missing; in checked studies, unresolved V genes explain under half, and the rest has no known cause. V and J calls and clone size are copied from that table; D and trimming were computed from the DNA. Here the sample has 2 million to 2.5 million clones; 93% occur a single time. The top ten clonotypes cover 0.39% of the sample.

In this chain, TRBV29-1 is recombined with TRBJ2-7; 7 central bases correspond to TRBD1. This receptor was taken from a young man in good health. Some clones in this sample may be carry-over from other donors' samples. The source material was naive CD4+ T cells from PBMCs. Read against the paper, the sample's cell subset or site label means: CD45RA+ positively selected. CDR3 loop: CSVTGISYEQYF. The DNA reads TGCAGCGTGACAGGGATCTCCTACGAGCAGTACTTC.